The T cell receptor beta chain described here comes from a study of T cells in Graves' hyperthyroidism and ophthalmopathy. Study results and limitations: Appearing also in blood were most of the thyroid clonotypes expanded above 0.001.

Germline V CDR1 and CDR2: KGHDR, SFDVKD. The CDR3 is made up of 15 amino acids. The CDR3 regions of TCR beta were amplified from RNA transcripts. The primer set for the first-round RT-PCR of the TCR CDR3 was HTBI. TCRdb redid the calling of the multiplex PCR reads with MiXCR, one entry per CDR3 protein. The data contain about 600,000 distinct CDR3 sequences, 13% to 15% of them seen just once; the ten biggest clones take up around 13%. This clonotype turned up a few times. The antigen is not known. One junction end does not reproduce the germline sequence, and a read error may be involved. The TCR originated in a woman aged 45-65 years with Graves' ophthalmopathy. Sequenced sample: blood. The chain employs TRBV24-1 and TRBJ2-2; D may be TRBD2 (5 bases). CDR3 DNA: TGTGCCACCAGTGAAAGCTCCTGGAACACCGGGGAGCCGTTTTTT. Its protein is CATSESSWNTGEPFF.